This T cell receptor (beta chain) was documented in a study of blood T cell repertoires in COVID-19. About the research overall: Researchers got acute and convalescent COVID-19 samples from the United States, Italy and Spain. In each case, the material was cDNA or gDNA derived from T cells, B-cell-depleted T cells, or PBMCs.

V was pared by 3 bases and J by 6 bases, with 14 bases between. CDR3 length: 14 amino acids. The V gene's germline CDR1 is MNHEY and CDR2 SMNVEV (reference sequence). Original analysis: Amplification of reference gene primers provided the estimated nucleated cell counts. Generated by immunoSEQ multiplex PCR, the TCRdb table keeps only in-frame clones and is missing some. V and J calls and clone size are given by that table; D and trimming were obtained from the DNA. In the table there are fewer than 200,000 clones, around 85% of which are singletons. Input material: peripheral blood. The chain has TRBV27 and TRBJ1-2; TRBD1 is a possible D gene (5 bases). The source is a man aged 55 to 70 who had recovered from COVID-19. CDR3 coding DNA: TGTGCCAGCAGTTTCCGCTCCGGACAAAATGGCTACACCTTC. Translating it yields CASSFRSGQNGYTF.